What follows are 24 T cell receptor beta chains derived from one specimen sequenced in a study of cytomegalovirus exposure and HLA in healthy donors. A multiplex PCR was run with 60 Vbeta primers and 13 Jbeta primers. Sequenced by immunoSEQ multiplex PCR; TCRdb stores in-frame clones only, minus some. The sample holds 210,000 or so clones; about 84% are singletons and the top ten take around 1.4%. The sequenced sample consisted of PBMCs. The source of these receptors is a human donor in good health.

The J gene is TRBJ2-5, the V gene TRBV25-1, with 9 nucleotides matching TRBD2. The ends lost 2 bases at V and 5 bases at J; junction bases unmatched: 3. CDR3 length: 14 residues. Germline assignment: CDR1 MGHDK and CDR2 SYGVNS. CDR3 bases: TGTGCCAGCAGTGAAAACGCGGGAGGGGAGACCCAGTACTTC. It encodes CASSENAGGETQYF.

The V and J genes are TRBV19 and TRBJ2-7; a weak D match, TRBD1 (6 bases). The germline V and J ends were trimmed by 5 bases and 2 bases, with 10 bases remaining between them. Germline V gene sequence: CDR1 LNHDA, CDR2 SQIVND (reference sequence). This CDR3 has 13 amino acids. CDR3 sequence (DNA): TGTGCCAGTAGTGGGACACCAACCTACGAGCAGTACTTC. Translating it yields CASSGTPTYEQYF.

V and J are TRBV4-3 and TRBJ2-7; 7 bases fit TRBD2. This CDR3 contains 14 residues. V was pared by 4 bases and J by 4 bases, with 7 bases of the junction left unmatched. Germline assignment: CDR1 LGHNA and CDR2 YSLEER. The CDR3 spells CASSRTSEGYEQYF. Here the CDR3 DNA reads TGCGCCAGCAGCCGGACTAGTGAGGGGTACGAGCAGTACTTC.

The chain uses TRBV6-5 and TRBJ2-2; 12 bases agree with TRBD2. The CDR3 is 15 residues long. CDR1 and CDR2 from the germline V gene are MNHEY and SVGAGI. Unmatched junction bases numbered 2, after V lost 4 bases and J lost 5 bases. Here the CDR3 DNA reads TGTGCCAGCAGTTGGACTAGCGGGATTACCGGGGAGCTGTTTTTT. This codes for CASSWTSGITGELFF.

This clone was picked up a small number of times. The CDR3, as DNA: TGTGCCAGCAGCCCGCGTCCCGGGACTACTTACAATGAGCAGTTCTTC. It yields the protein CASSPRPGTTYNEQFF. The chain combines TRBV5-8 with TRBJ2-1, with 7 bases fitting TRBD2. V was pared by 4 bases and J by 4 bases, with 11 bases of the junction left unmatched. Germline assignment: CDR1 SGHTS and CDR2 YDEGEE. The CDR3 spans 16 residues.

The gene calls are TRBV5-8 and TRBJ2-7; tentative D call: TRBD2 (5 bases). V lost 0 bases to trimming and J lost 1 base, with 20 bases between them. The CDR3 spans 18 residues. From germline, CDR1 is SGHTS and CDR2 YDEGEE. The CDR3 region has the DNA TGTGCCAGCAGCTTGGTCTGGAGGACCCTTATTTCTTCCTACGAGCAGTACTTC. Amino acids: CASSLVWRTLISSYEQYF.

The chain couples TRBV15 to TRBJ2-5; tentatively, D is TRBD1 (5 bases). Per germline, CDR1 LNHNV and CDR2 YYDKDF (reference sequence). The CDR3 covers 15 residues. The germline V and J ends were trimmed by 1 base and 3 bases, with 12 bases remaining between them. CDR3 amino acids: CATSRGAGREETQYF. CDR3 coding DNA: TGTGCCACCAGCAGAGGAGCAGGCAGGGAAGAGACCCAGTACTTC.

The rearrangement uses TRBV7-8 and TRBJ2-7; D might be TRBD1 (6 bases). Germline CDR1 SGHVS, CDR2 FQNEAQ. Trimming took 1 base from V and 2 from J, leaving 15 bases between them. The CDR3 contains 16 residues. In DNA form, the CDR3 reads TGTGCCAGCAGCTTAGAGGGGGACCGAAACGCCTACGAGCAGTACTTC. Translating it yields CASSLEGDRNAYEQYF.

CDR3 DNA sequence: TGCAGCGTTGACCCTCAGGGGAATCGGGATTATGGCTACACCTTC. Translation: CSVDPQGNRDYGYTF. The chain combines TRBV29-1 with TRBJ1-2, with D perhaps TRBD1 (6 bases). V dropped 3 bases and J dropped 5 bases, with 19 bases sitting between them. The CDR3 runs to 15 residues. Germline V gene lookup returns CDR1 SQVTM and CDR2 ANQGSEA.

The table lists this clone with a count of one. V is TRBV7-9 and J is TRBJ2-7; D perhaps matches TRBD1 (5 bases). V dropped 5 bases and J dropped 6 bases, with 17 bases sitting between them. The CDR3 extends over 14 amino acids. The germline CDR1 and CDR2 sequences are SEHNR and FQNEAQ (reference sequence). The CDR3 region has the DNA TGTGCCAGCAGCACCACCCAGGGTGTCAGCGAGCAGTACTTC. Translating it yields CASSTTQGVSEQYF.

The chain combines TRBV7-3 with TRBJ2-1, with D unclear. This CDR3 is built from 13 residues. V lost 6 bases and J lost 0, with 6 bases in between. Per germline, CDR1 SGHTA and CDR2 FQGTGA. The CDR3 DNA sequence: TGTGCCAGCAGGTCGAGCTCCTACAATGAGCAGTTCTTC. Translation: CASRSSSYNEQFF.

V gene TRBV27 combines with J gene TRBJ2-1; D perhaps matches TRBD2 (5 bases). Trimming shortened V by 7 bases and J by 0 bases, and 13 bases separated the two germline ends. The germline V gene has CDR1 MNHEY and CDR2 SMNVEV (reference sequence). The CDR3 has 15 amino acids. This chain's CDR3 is CASTRRLSSYNEQFF. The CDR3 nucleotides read TGTGCCAGCACAAGGAGGCTCAGCTCCTACAATGAGCAGTTCTTC.

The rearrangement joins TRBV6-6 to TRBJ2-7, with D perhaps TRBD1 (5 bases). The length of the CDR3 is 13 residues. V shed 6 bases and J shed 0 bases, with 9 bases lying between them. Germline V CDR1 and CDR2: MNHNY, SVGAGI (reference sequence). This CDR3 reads CASSQGNSYEQYF. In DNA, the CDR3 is TGTGCCAGCAGCCAGGGAAACTCCTACGAGCAGTACTTC.

The CDR3 DNA follows: TGTGCCAGTAGTATGGGGACTAGCGGGAAAGGGAATGAGCAGTTCTTC. Translating it yields CASSMGTSGKGNEQFF. V is TRBV19 and J is TRBJ2-1; 13 bases are a match to TRBD2. Germline CDR1 reads LNHDA; CDR2 reads SQIVND (reference sequence). V shed 3 bases and J 7 bases; nucleotides not matched to a gene: 6. CDR3 length: 16 amino acids.

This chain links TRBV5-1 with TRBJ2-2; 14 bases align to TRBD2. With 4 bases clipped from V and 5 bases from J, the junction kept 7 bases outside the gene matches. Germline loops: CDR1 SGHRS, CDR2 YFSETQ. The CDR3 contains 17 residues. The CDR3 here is CASSRLAGGPDTGELFF. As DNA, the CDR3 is TGCGCCAGCAGCAGACTAGCGGGAGGGCCTGATACCGGGGAGCTGTTTTTT. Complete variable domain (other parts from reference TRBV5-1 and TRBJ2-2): KAGVTQTPRYLIKTRGQQVTLSCSPISGHRSVSWYQQTPGQGLQFLFEYFSETQRNKGNFPGRFSGRQFSNSRSEMNVSTLELGDSALYLCASSRLAGGPDTGELFFGEGSRLTVL.

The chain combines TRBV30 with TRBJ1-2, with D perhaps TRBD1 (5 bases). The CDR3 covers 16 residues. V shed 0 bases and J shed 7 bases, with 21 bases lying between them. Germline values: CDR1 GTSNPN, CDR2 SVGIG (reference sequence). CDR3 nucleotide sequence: TGTGCCTGGAGTGTACGGGGGGGGTGGGGTACCGGTGGCTACACCTTC. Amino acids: CAWSVRGGWGTGGYTF.

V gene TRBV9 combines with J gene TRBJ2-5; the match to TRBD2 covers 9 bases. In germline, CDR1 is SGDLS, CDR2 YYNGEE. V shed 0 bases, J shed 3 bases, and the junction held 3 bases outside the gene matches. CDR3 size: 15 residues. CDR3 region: CASSVAAGGKETQYF. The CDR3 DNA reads TGTGCCAGCAGCGTAGCGGCGGGAGGGAAAGAGACCCAGTACTTC.

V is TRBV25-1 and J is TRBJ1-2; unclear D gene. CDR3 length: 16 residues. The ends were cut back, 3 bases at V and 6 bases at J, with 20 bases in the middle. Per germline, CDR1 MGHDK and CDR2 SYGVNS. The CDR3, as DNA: TGTGCCAGCAGTGATCTAGGTCCGCGGGGATACGATGGCTACACCTTC. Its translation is CASSDLGPRGYDGYTF.

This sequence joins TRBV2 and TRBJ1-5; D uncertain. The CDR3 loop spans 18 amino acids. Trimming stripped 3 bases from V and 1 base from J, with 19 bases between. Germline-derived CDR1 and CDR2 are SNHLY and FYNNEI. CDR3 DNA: TGTGCCAGCAGTGAGATTGCCTTGAGATTGATGAGCAATCAGCCCCAGCATTTT. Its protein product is CASSEIALRLMSNQPQHF.

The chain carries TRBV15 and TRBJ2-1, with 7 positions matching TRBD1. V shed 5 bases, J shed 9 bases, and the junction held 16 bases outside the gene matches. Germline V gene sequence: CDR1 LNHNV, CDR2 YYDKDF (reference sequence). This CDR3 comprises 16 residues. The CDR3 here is CATSPSDRVDISEQFF. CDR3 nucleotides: TGTGCCACCAGCCCAAGCGACAGGGTTGACATTAGTGAGCAGTTCTTC.

The CDR3 sequence: CASTVRSGGGEETQYF. CDR3 nucleotides: TGTGCCAGCACAGTAAGATCCGGGGGGGGAGAAGAGACCCAGTACTTC. The chain joins TRBV2 to TRBJ2-5; TRBD2 agrees at 8 bases. This CDR3 is built from 16 residues. CDR1 is SNHLY and CDR2 is FYNNEI in the germline V gene. Trimming at V came to 7 bases and at J to 3 bases, leaving 13 bases not matched to a gene.

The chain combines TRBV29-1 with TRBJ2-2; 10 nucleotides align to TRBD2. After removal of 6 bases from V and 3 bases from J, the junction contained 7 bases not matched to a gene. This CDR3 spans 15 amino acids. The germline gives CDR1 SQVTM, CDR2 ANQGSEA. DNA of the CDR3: TGCAGCGTGTCGGGTAGCGGGAGGCACACCGGGGAGCTGTTTTTT. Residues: CSVSGSGRHTGELFF.

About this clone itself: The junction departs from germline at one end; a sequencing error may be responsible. CDR3 sequence: CSSSPVGTAPYEQYF. The CDR3, as DNA: TGTTCCAGCAGCCCTGTCGGGACAGCGCCCTACGAGCAGTACTTC. The chain employs TRBV7-9 and TRBJ2-7; 7 positions match TRBD1. The germline V gene has CDR1 SEHNR and CDR2 FQNEAQ (reference sequence). The CDR3 has 15 residues.

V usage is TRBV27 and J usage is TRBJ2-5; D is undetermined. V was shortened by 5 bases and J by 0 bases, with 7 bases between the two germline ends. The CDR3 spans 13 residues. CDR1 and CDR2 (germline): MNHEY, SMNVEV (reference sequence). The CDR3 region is CASSGQNQETQYF. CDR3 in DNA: TGTGCCAGCAGTGGGCAGAACCAAGAGACCCAGTACTTC.